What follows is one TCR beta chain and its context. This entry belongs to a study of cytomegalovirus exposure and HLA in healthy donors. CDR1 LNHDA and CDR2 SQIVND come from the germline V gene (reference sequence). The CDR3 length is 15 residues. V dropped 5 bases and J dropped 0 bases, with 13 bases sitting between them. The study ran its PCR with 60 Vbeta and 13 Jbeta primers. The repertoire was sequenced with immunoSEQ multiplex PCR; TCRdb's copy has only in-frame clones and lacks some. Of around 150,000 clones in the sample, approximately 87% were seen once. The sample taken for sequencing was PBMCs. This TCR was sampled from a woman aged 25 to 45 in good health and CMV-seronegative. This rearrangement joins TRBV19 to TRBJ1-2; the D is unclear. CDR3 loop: CASSFRRGSNYGYTF. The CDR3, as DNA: TGTGCCAGTAGTTTTCGTAGAGGGTCTAACTATGGCTACACCTTC. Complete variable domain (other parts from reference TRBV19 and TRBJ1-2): DGGITQSPKYLFRKEGQNVTLSCEQNLNHDAMYWYRQDPGQGLRLIYYSQIVNDFQKGDIAEGYSVSREKKESFPLTVTSAQKNPTAFYLCASSFRRGSNYGYTFGSGTRLTVV.